Presented here are 17 T cell receptor beta chains from one specimen sequenced in a study of shared clonotypes between healthy human individuals. Sequencing used immunoSEQ multiplex PCR; TCRdb keeps in-frame clones, though not all of them. This sample has more than 500,000 clones, with about 95% found just once. In the naive CD8 group, cells lacked CD45RO and were positively selected for CCR7, so terminally differentiated effector memory CD45RA+ cells were left out. The sequenced material came from naive CD8+ T cells sorted from blood. The receptors were sampled from a woman aged 25-40 years in good health.

The V call is TRBV25-1, the J call TRBJ1-1, with D possibly being TRBD1 (6 bases). This CDR3 is built from 13 residues. V was trimmed by 5 bases and J by 1 base, leaving 8 bases between them. Looked up from germline, CDR1 is MGHDK and CDR2 is SYGVNS. The CDR3 region has the DNA TGTGCCAGCAGTTTACAGGGGAACACTGAAGCTTTCTTT. Amino acids: CASSLQGNTEAFF.

This chain links TRBV9 with TRBJ2-2; the match to TRBD2 covers 7 bases. CDR1 and CDR2 from the germline V gene are SGDLS and YYNGEE. J lost 0 bases, V lost 2 bases, and 1 base had no gene match. There are 15 residues in the CDR3. CDR3 amino acids: CASSVGTTNTGELFF. CDR3 bases: TGTGCCAGCAGCGTGGGGACTACGAACACCGGGGAGCTGTTTTTT.

The gene calls are TRBV5-5 and TRBJ2-7; D tentatively fits TRBD1 or TRBD2 (5 bases each). The V end was cut by 2 bases, the J end by 3 bases, with 12 bases between. CDR3 size: 14 residues. Germline CDR1 SGHKS, CDR2 YYEKEE (reference sequence). The CDR3 loop is CASSLTGAYYEQYF. CDR3 DNA: TGTGCCAGCAGCTTAACCGGGGCCTACTACGAGCAGTACTTC.

This clone was seen a handful of times. The genes are TRBV30 and TRBJ1-2; weak D call: TRBD1 (6 bases). The CDR3 spans 14 residues. Germline V gene data show CDR1 as GTSNPN and CDR2 as SVGIG (reference sequence). With 6 bases removed from V and 0 bases from J, the gap between germline ends came to 14 bases. The CDR3 DNA reads TGTGCCTGTACCCCAGGGGAAGCTAACTATGGCTACACCTTC. Translating it yields CACTPGEANYGYTF.

The DNA of the CDR3 is TGTGCCAGTATTCCTGGGGTTAACACCGGGGAGCTGTTTTTT. It yields the protein CASIPGVNTGELFF. The rearrangement links TRBV19 to TRBJ2-2; D uncertain. The V gene lost 7 bases and the J gene lost 2 bases, with 11 bases spanning the gap. This CDR3 comprises 14 residues. Germline CDR1 and CDR2: LNHDA and SQIVND (reference sequence).

This clone was observed a single time. This chain connects TRBV7-9 to TRBJ2-7, with D possibly matching TRBD1 (6 bases). CDR3 length equals 15 residues. CDR1 and CDR2 (germline): SEHNR, FQNEAQ (reference sequence). V lost 5 bases to trimming and J lost 0 bases, with 14 bases between them. This chain's CDR3 is CASSQGQSSSYEQYF. The CDR3 DNA is TGTGCCAGCAGCCAAGGACAGTCGAGCTCCTACGAGCAGTACTTC.

The chain joins TRBV13 to TRBJ2-5; 10 bases agree with TRBD2. J was trimmed by 5 bases and V by 5 bases; bases with no gene match: 11. Germline V gives CDR1 PRHDT, CDR2 FYEKMQ (reference sequence). The CDR3 consists of 16 residues. The CDR3 DNA sequence: TGTGCCAGCAGCCCCACCGGGACTAGCGTTTCCGAGACCCAGTACTTC. Translation: CASSPTGTSVSETQYF.

This rearrangement joins TRBV5-4 to TRBJ2-3; 8 nucleotides agree with TRBD1. The CDR3 consists of 15 residues. Germline V gene lookup returns CDR1 SGHNT and CDR2 YYREEE (reference sequence). With V trimmed by 6 bases and J by 2 bases, 8 bases remained unmatched. This chain's CDR3 is CASTPGTGFTDTQYF. The CDR3 bases are TGTGCCAGCACGCCTGGGACAGGTTTCACAGATACGCAGTATTTT.

The chain uses TRBV19 and TRBJ1-1, with D tentatively TRBD1 (5 bases). The CDR3 runs 12 residues. The V and J ends lost 8 bases and 1 base respectively, with 8 bases between them. Per the germline V gene, CDR1 is LNHDA and CDR2 is SQIVND (reference sequence). Here the CDR3 reads CASQQENTEAFF. The CDR3, as DNA: TGTGCCAGTCAACAGGAGAACACTGAAGCTTTCTTT.

The chain joins TRBV28 to TRBJ1-3, with D tentatively TRBD1 (6 bases). CDR1 MDHEN and CDR2 SYDVKM come from the germline V gene. The V and J ends lost 1 base and 4 bases respectively, with 23 bases between them. The CDR3 is 19 residues long. CDR3 DNA: TGTGCCAGCAGTTTATTTCTCGGTCAGGGGAGTCCGAAGGGAAACACCATATATTTT. It specifies CASSLFLGQGSPKGNTIYF. Complete variable domain (other parts from reference TRBV28 and TRBJ1-3): DVKVTQSSRYLVKRTGEKVFLECVQDMDHENMFWYRQDPGLGLRLIYFSYDVKMKEKGDIPEGYSVSREKKERFSLILESASTNQTSMYLCASSLFLGQGSPKGNTIYFGEGSWLTVV.

J is TRBJ2-5 and V is TRBV18, with a weak D call TRBD2 (5 bases). CDR3 length: 16 amino acids. Between the trimmed V and J ends, which lost 4 bases and 0 bases, there was a span of 15 bases. Germline V lookup: CDR1 KGHSH, CDR2 LQKENI. The CDR3 DNA reads TGTGCCAGCTCACGAGGGTATCCCGTGAACCAAGAGACCCAGTACTTC. Encoded protein: CASSRGYPVNQETQYF.

J is TRBJ2-7 and V is TRBV27; 7 bases agree with TRBD1. The germline V gene has CDR1 MNHEY and CDR2 SMNVEV (reference sequence). The CDR3 is 13 amino acids. V lost 4 bases, J lost 12 bases, and 12 bases stayed unmatched. CDR3 coding DNA: TGTGCCAGCAGTTCCCTCGGGACAGTGGAACGGTACTTC. It translates to CASSSLGTVERYF.

The chain links TRBV28 to TRBJ2-5; 8 bases fit TRBD2. The germline V gene encodes CDR1 MDHEN and CDR2 SYDVKM. The V and J ends lost 3 bases and 11 bases, in that order; junction bases with no gene match: 11. The CDR3 is 14 residues long. The CDR3 nucleotides read TGTGCCAGCAGTTTCACGGGAGGGCCGGGGGAGCAGTACTTC. Its translation: CASSFTGGPGEQYF.

The chain has TRBV4-2 and TRBJ1-6, with D tentatively TRBD1 (5 bases). Germline V gene sequence: CDR1 LGHNA, CDR2 YNFKEQ. The ends were cut back, 1 base at V and 3 bases at J, with 16 bases in the middle. There are 18 residues in the CDR3. CDR3 region: CASSQGSRAKNYNSPLHF. For the CDR3, the DNA is TGTGCCAGCAGCCAAGGGAGCAGGGCCAAGAACTATAATTCACCCCTCCACTTT.

Worth noting for this clone: This same CDR3 is encoded by further DNA sequences in the sample. CDR3 DNA: TGTGCCAGTAGTGGCACAGGGGGCTACGAGCAGTACTTC. The encoded protein is CASSGTGGYEQYF. The chain carries TRBV19 and TRBJ2-7, with 8 positions matching TRBD1. Germline lookup yields CDR1 LNHDA and CDR2 SQIVND (reference sequence). V was clipped by 5 bases and J by 3 bases; unmatched bases: 3. The CDR3 length is 13 residues. Full variable domain (outside the CDR3, taken from reference TRBV19 and TRBJ2-7): DGGITQSPKYLFRKEGQNVTLSCEQNLNHDAMYWYRQDPGQGLRLIYYSQIVNDFQKGDIAEGYSVSREKKESFPLTVTSAQKNPTAFYLCASSGTGGYEQYFGPGTRLTVT.

This chain connects TRBV10-2 to TRBJ2-7, with D possibly being TRBD2 (7 bases). The V end lost 7 bases, the J end lost 0 bases, and 16 bases lay between the germline ends. CDR1 is WSHSY, CDR2 SAAADI, per germline. CDR3 length: 15 residues. CDR3 DNA: TGCGCCAGCATGGTGGGGGGGCCCCTCTCCTACGAGCAGTACTTC. Its translation is CASMVGGPLSYEQYF.

The chain employs TRBV6-1 and TRBJ2-3, with D possibly being TRBD1 (5 bases). The V end lost 2 bases, the J end lost 0 bases, and 12 bases lay between the germline ends. The CDR3 contains 16 residues. Germline loops: CDR1 MNHNS, CDR2 SASEGT. The CDR3 DNA sequence: TGTGCCAGCAGTGAAAGTCCATGGGGCAGCACAGATACGCAGTATTTT. As protein: CASSESPWGSTDTQYF.